The clone carrying this TCR beta chain appeared a few times. This entry comes from a study of identical twins. This CDR3 has 15 residues. The germline gives CDR1 DFQATT, CDR2 SNEGSKA (reference sequence). J gave up 7 bases and V 7 bases, and 12 bases lay outside the gene matches. MiXCR, run by TCRdb on the 5' RACE reads, gives a single entry per CDR3 protein. The sample shows 280,000 or so distinct CDR3 sequences, under 9% of them seen only once. The same data also went into a second study, on yellow fever vaccine responses in identical twins.

The receptor was isolated from a woman aged 18-35 years in good health. The V and J genes are TRBV20-1 and TRBJ2-5, with 13 bases matching TRBD2. Material: memory (CD45RO+) T cells sorted from blood. CDR3 DNA: TGCAGTGGCTCGGGACTAGCGGGGAGAGTAGGGACCCAGTACTTC. This sequence encodes CSGSGLAGRVGTQYF.